This T cell receptor (beta chain) was profiled in a study of blood T cells in healthy people across ages. The wider study: Template switching caught about one barcoded beta molecule for each two T cells.

The authors ran a second PCR of 7 to 11 cycles using a sample-barcoded 5' primer and a J-beta primer mix. TCRdb analysed the 5' RACE reads with MiXCR anew, one entry per CDR3 protein. The table lists 650,000 to 700,000 distinct CDR3 sequences, approximately 52% of them singletons. The J segment lost 0 bases and the V segment lost 3 bases, leaving 2 bases of the junction unmatched. Germline V gene sequence: CDR1 SGHVS, CDR2 FQNEAQ. The CDR3 extends over 17 amino acids. The table lists this clonotype with a few counts. Its specificity is unknown. Study-wide results and caveats: A conclusive naive versus antigen-experienced comparison was prevented by the unsorted PBMCs.

The chain is built from TRBV7-8 and TRBJ2-6; 10 nucleotides agree with TRBD1. The origin of this receptor is an elderly woman in good health. Sequenced input: blood. The CDR3 region is CASSLRTGGSGANVLTF. The CDR3 DNA follows: TGTGCCAGCAGCTTGCGGACAGGGGGCTCTGGGGCCAACGTCCTGACTTTC.